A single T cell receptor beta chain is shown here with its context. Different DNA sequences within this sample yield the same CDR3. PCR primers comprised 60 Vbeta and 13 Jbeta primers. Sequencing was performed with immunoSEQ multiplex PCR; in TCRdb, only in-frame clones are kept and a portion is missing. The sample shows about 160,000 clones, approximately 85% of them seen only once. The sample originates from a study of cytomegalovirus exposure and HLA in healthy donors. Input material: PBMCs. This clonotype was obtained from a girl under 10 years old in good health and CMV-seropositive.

The CDR3 nucleotides are TGTGCCAGCAGTCCCGGGGTAGCGGGACAAGAGACCCAGTACTTC. This translates into CASSPGVAGQETQYF. This chain connects TRBV6-5 to TRBJ2-5, with TRBD2 matching over 8 bases. Germline V CDR1 and CDR2: MNHEY, SVGAGI. Germline trimming cut 5 bases from V and 2 bases from J; bases unmatched to any gene: 7. The CDR3 sequence is 15 residues long.